Presented here are 11 T cell receptor beta chains from one specimen sequenced in a study of metastatic and nonmetastatic thyroid tumors. Treatment of any kind had been given to no patient before thyroid surgery. MiXCR reprocessed the PCR reads for TCRdb. The sample includes over 20,000 clones, approximately 11% of them seen just once. The sample comprised blood. The receptors derive from a female donor with papillary thyroid cancer or a benign thyroid nodule (not recorded which). Some clones in this sample may be carry-over from other donors' samples.

In its sample, this clone is medium-sized. The chain has TRBV12-3 or TRBV12-4 and TRBJ2-7; tentative D call: TRBD2 (6 bases). This CDR3 has 14 amino acids. V lost 4 bases, J lost 4 bases, and 14 bases lay in between. Here the CDR3 reads CASSSGTLEYEQYF. CDR3 DNA: TGTGCCAGCAGTTCCGGGACTCTCGAGTACGAGCAGTACTTC.

This clone has at least ten counts. The chain uses TRBV30 and TRBJ2-7; no clear D gene. The CDR3 is 11 residues long. Trimming removed 1 base at V and 3 bases at J, with 4 bases between. Germline values: CDR1 GTSNPN, CDR2 SVGIG (reference sequence). CDR3 nucleotides: TGTGCCTGGAGTGAAATCTACGAGCAGTACTTC. Encoded protein: CAWSEIYEQYF.

This clone has at least ten counts. The chain joins TRBV10-1 to TRBJ2-5; 10 bases line up with TRBD2. The trim removed 3 bases at V and 4 bases at J, leaving 5 bases unmatched. From germline, CDR1 is WNHNN and CDR2 SYGVQD (reference sequence). This CDR3 contains 15 residues. This CDR3 reads CASSDQLAGRETQYF. The CDR3 DNA follows: TGCGCCAGCAGTGACCAACTAGCGGGACGAGAGACCCAGTACTTC.

A remark on this clone: An end of the junction differs from the germline gene, which may be a read error. The rearrangement uses TRBV19 and TRBJ2-7, with D uncertain. The CDR3 spans 13 residues. Per the germline V gene, CDR1 is LNHDA and CDR2 is SQIVND (reference sequence). CDR3 DNA sequence: TGTGCCAGTAGTACCCCGGCCGCCGACGAGCGGTACTTC. This gives the protein CASSTPAADERYF.

This clone has ten or more counts. The J gene is TRBJ2-3, the V gene TRBV27, with D possibly TRBD2 on 7 matching bases. Germline CDR1 MNHEY, CDR2 SMNVEV (reference sequence). Trimming took 3 bases from V and 0 from J, leaving 13 bases between them. CDR3 length: 16 residues. The CDR3 region is CASSFSGTRSTDTQYF. DNA of the CDR3: TGTGCCAGCAGTTTCAGCGGGACAAGGAGCACAGATACGCAGTATTTT.

This clone is medium-sized by share. V usage is TRBV24-1 and J usage is TRBJ2-7; TRBD1 matches at 8 bases. The CDR3 has 16 residues. Germline loops: CDR1 KGHDR, CDR2 SFDVKD. Losses at the gene ends were 3 bases for V and 0 bases for J; bases not matched to a gene: 6. The CDR3 DNA follows: TGTGCCACCAGTGATGCCGGACAGGGTGCCTCCTACGAGCAGTACTTC. Encoded protein: CATSDAGQGASYEQYF.

This clone was recorded many times. V is TRBV9 and J is TRBJ2-1; possible D gene TRBD2, 6 bases. Deletions cut 0 bases from V and 3 bases from J, with 7 bases between. The germline V gene encodes CDR1 SGDLS and CDR2 YYNGEE. This CDR3 is built from 14 residues. CDR3 bases: TGTGCCAGCAGCGTAGCGGAGGGCTACAATGAGCAGTTCTTC. Translating it yields CASSVAEGYNEQFF.

The table lists this clone with many counts. The rearrangement uses TRBV14 and TRBJ2-7; 9 bases are a match to TRBD2. The CDR3 consists of 14 residues. The trim removed 4 bases at V and 3 bases at J, leaving 4 bases unmatched. Germline-derived CDR1 and CDR2 are SGHDN and FVKESK. In DNA, the CDR3 is TGTGCCAGCAGCCCGTATAGCGGGAGCTACGAGCAGTACTTC. Protein product: CASSPYSGSYEQYF.

In its sample, this clone was seen many times. The chain recombines TRBV15 with TRBJ1-5; tentatively, D is TRBD1 (5 bases). Germline V gene data show CDR1 as LNHNV and CDR2 as YYDKDF (reference sequence). This CDR3 region has 20 residues. Trimming stripped 5 bases from V and 1 base from J, with 27 bases between. The CDR3 DNA sequence: TGTGCCACCAGCTCCTACCCACCCGGGACGTATCGATTGAGCAATCAGCCCCAGCATTTT. As protein: CATSSYPPGTYRLSNQPQHF.

This clone was seen at least ten times. The chain combines TRBV29-1 with TRBJ2-1, with D tentatively TRBD2 (6 bases). The germline V gene has CDR1 SQVTM and CDR2 ANQGSEA. The germline V and J ends were trimmed by 3 bases and 9 bases, with 15 bases remaining between them. The CDR3 extends over 13 amino acids. CDR3 nucleotides: TGCAGCGTTGAGCCAGCGGGTAGAATTGAGCAGTTCTTC. Translated: CSVEPAGRIEQFF.

This clone was seen many times. The CDR3 protein is CASSLGTRDTGDTQYF. Here the CDR3 DNA reads TGTGCCAGCAGTTTAGGGACTAGGGACACGGGAGATACGCAGTATTTT. The rearrangement uses TRBV12-3 or TRBV12-4 and TRBJ2-3, with D tentatively TRBD2 (7 bases). The CDR3 sequence is 16 residues long. The V and J ends lost 1 base and 5 bases respectively, with 16 bases between them.